There are many counts of the clone carrying this T cell receptor (beta chain). Specified time point: patch test 1, 2 weeks after DPC sensitization. As for treatment: therapeutic diphenylcyclopropenone sensitization with weekly scalp DPC. These data are taken from a study of human T cells and chemical hapten exposure. Study-wide context: Diphenylcyclopropenone was administered weekly to the scalp of patients throughout the approximately 24-week study.

The study used a library that attached unique molecular identifiers to individual cDNA molecules. TCRdb recomputed calls from the RACE reads with MiXCR, one row per CDR3 protein. The profile covers 85,000 or so distinct CDR3 sequences, with roughly a tenth appearing a single time and about 4.2% taken by the ten largest. Germline V lookup: CDR1 KGHDR, CDR2 SFDVKD. The CDR3 totals 14 residues. The V end was cut by 2 bases, the J end by 1 base, with 7 bases between. Specimen: whole blood, collected in connection with sensitization to the hapten diphenylcyclopropenone (DPC). This clonotype was sampled from a woman between 50 and 59 years old with alopecia areata. Some clones in this sample may be carry-over from other donors' samples. The gene calls are TRBV24-1 and TRBJ1-2; D is possibly TRBD1 (5 bases). The CDR3 nucleotides are TGTGCCACCAGTGATTCGACAGTTAACTATGGCTACACCTTC. This sequence encodes CATSDSTVNYGYTF.